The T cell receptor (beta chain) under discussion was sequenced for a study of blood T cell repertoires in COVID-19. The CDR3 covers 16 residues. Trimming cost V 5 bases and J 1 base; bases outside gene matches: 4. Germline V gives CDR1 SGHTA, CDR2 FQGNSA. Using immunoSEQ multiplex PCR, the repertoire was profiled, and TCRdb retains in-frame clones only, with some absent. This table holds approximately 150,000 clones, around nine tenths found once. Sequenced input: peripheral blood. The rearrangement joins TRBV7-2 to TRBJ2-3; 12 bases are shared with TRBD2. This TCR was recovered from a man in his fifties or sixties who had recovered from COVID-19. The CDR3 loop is CASSARLAGGTDTQYF. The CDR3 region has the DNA TGTGCCAGCAGCGCCCGACTAGCGGGGGGCACAGATACGCAGTATTTT.